This T cell receptor beta chain was sequenced during a study of regulatory T cells in long-lasting Graves disease. General study points: TRBV28, TRBJ1-2 and TRBJ2-5 were favored in persistent disease.

Points on this clonotype: Antigen: not known. A read error may account for a junction end that differs from germline.

The CDR3 consists of 17 residues. CDR1 is SSHAT, CDR2 FNYEAQ, per germline (reference sequence). Building the TCR beta libraries relied on iRepertoire HTBI primers, and CDR3 regions underwent Arm-PCR. From the multiplex PCR reads, TCRdb called clonotypes with MiXCR, one entry per CDR3 protein. The table shows around 250,000 distinct CDR3 sequences, with around 18% occurring only once. Sample time point: newly diagnosed GD, antithyroid drugs for less than 3 months. There was RNA extracted from PBMCs, and the TCR library was made from it. As a group, patients came from one endocrinology department in Xi'an, China. These data also featured in a second study, about T cells in Graves' hyperthyroidism and ophthalmopathy. That paper states: Using the HTBI primer set, a first-round RT-PCR was run on the TCR CDR3. Before onset, ophthalmopathy was predicted by the model a median about six months earlier.

The V and J genes are TRBV7-7 and TRBJ2-5; 16 positions agree with TRBD2. The sample consisted of peripheral blood mononuclear cells (PBMCs), taken at new diagnosis, from a patient treated with antithyroid drugs. The TCR sequence derives from a young woman with Graves disease. CDR3 nucleotides: TGTGCTAGCAGCTACCTGGGACTAGCGGGGGGGCAAGAGACCCAGTACTTC. This codes for CASSYLGLAGGQETQYF.